In its sample, the clone carrying this T cell receptor (beta chain) was seen once. Per the germline V gene, CDR1 is SQVTM and CDR2 is ANQGSEA. This CDR3 has 14 amino acids. With 2 bases removed from V and 2 bases from J, the gap between germline ends came to 10 bases. The sample originates from a study of blood T cells in healthy people across ages. PCR was performed a second time for about 7 to 11 cycles using a sample-barcoded 5' primer and a J-beta primer mix. A template-switch adaptor containing 12 random nucleotides labeled each cDNA molecule. TCRdb called the 5' RACE reads again in MiXCR, with one record for every CDR3 protein. This table holds 700,000 to 850,000 distinct CDR3 sequences, approximately 53% found once.

This chain connects TRBV29-1 to TRBJ1-5; a possible D gene is TRBD1 (6 bases). The source is a man aged 80 or over in good health. The material sequenced was blood. CDR3 coding DNA: TGCAGCGTTGAATGGAGGGGGGGCAATCAGCCCCAGCATTTT. Residues: CSVEWRGGNQPQHF.